These 14 T cell receptor beta chains were sequenced from one sample in a study of blood T cell repertoires in COVID-19. Only in-frame clones appear in the TCRdb table, and some are missing; sequencing was by immunoSEQ multiplex PCR. This table holds some 220,000 clones, around 81% found once. Sequencing was done on a sample of peripheral blood. Receptor source: a woman aged 30 to 39 who had recovered from COVID-19.

The J gene is TRBJ2-1, the V gene TRBV2; D not certain. The ends were cut back, 6 bases at V and 0 bases at J, with 15 bases in the middle. The CDR3 totals 16 residues. CDR1 and CDR2 (germline): SNHLY, FYNNEI. This chain's CDR3 is CASRLSTQFSYNEQFF. In DNA, the CDR3 is TGTGCCAGCAGGCTGAGTACTCAATTCTCCTACAATGAGCAGTTCTTC.

The chain joins TRBV6-1 to TRBJ2-7; TRBD1 might be the D (5 bases). CDR1 MNHNS and CDR2 SASEGT come from the germline V gene. Trimming cost V 7 bases and J 2 bases, with 12 bases left between them. This CDR3 region has 13 residues. The CDR3 spells CASTQGVAYEQYF. The CDR3 coding sequence is TGTGCCAGCACCCAGGGCGTCGCCTACGAGCAGTACTTC.

This clone was seen once. V usage is TRBV2 and J usage is TRBJ1-5, with D possibly matching TRBD1 (5 bases). This CDR3 is 14 amino acids long. Germline assignment: CDR1 SNHLY and CDR2 FYNNEI. Trimming pared 6 bases from V and 0 bases from J, leaving 9 bases between. CDR3 region: CASRGGYSNQPQHF. The CDR3, as DNA: TGTGCCAGCAGGGGGGGTTATAGCAATCAGCCCCAGCATTTT.

The chain's CDR3 is CASLSMDRGSAGELFF. In DNA, the CDR3 is TGTGCCAGTTTATCGATGGACAGGGGTTCTGCCGGGGAGCTGTTTTTT. The rearrangement links TRBV19 to TRBJ2-2, with 9 bases that match TRBD1. Germline V gene sequence: CDR1 LNHDA, CDR2 SQIVND (reference sequence). V lost 8 bases and J lost 6; bases outside the gene matches: 13. The CDR3 has 16 amino acids.

The chain carries TRBV3-1 (or the pseudogene TRBV3-2) and TRBJ2-5, with TRBD2 identical over 13 bases. Germline V CDR1 and CDR2: LGHDT, YNNKEL (reference sequence). The trim removed 4 bases at V and 4 bases at J, leaving 6 bases unmatched. The CDR3 sequence is 16 residues long. The CDR3 here is CASSPGTSGTGETQYF. The CDR3 nucleotides are TGTGCCAGCAGCCCCGGGACTAGCGGGACGGGAGAGACCCAGTACTTC.

This rearrangement joins TRBV7-3 to TRBJ2-7; 7 bases map to TRBD1. This CDR3 has 15 residues. J gave up 3 bases and V 2 bases, and 7 bases lay outside the gene matches. Looked up from germline, CDR1 is SGHTA and CDR2 is FQGTGA. The CDR3 nucleotides are TGTGCCAGCAGCTTAGGCCAGGGGGTTTTCTACGAGCAGTACTTC. It is translated as CASSLGQGVFYEQYF.

J is TRBJ1-4 and V is TRBV27; tentative D call: TRBD1 (6 bases). V gave up 4 bases and J gave up 0 bases, with 21 bases separating them. This CDR3 spans 19 amino acids. Germline assignment: CDR1 MNHEY and CDR2 SMNVEV (reference sequence). DNA of the CDR3: TGTGCCAGCAGTTACCAGGGGTTCATTACCGGAGCAACTAATGAAAAACTGTTTTTT. Protein: CASSYQGFITGATNEKLFF.

The J gene is TRBJ2-1, the V gene TRBV9; no clear D. V shed 4 bases and J shed 10 bases, with 12 bases lying between them. Per germline, CDR1 SGDLS and CDR2 YYNGEE. CDR3 length: 12 amino acids. The chain's CDR3 is CASSLSRNEQFF. CDR3 nucleotide sequence: TGTGCCAGCAGCCTATCTAGAAACGAGCAGTTCTTC.

This chain uses TRBV24-1 with TRBJ2-1, with D tentatively TRBD1 (6 bases). This CDR3 comprises 14 residues. CDR1 is KGHDR, CDR2 SFDVKD, per germline. V was trimmed by 2 bases and J by 5 bases, leaving 9 bases between them. The CDR3 bases are TGTGCCACCAGTGATTCAGGGGCCCACAATGAGCAGTTCTTC. Translation: CATSDSGAHNEQFF.

CDR3 protein: CAWSVGEGQPQHF. The DNA for the CDR3 is TGTGCCTGGAGTGTCGGGGAGGGCCAGCCCCAGCATTTT. This chain connects TRBV30 to TRBJ1-5, with D hard to call. Trimming shortened V by 0 bases and J by 7 bases, and 10 bases separated the two germline ends. Looked up from germline, CDR1 is GTSNPN and CDR2 is SVGIG (reference sequence). CDR3 size: 13 residues.

Comment on this clone: The sample contains more than one DNA sequence encoding this CDR3. V gene TRBV19 combines with J gene TRBJ2-7, with 8 bases fitting TRBD2. Germline-derived CDR1 and CDR2 are LNHDA and SQIVND (reference sequence). The junction had 8 bases not matched to a gene; V was cut back by 1 base and J by 6 bases. CDR3 size: 15 residues. CDR3 coding DNA: TGTGCCAGTAGTATAGTGCCGGGAGGGCCCGTCGAGCAGTACTTC. Its translation: CASSIVPGGPVEQYF.

This chain connects TRBV7-2 to TRBJ1-5; D is uncertain. This CDR3 has 15 amino acids. Germline V gene lookup returns CDR1 SGHTA and CDR2 FQGNSA. The ends were cut back, 3 bases at V and 7 bases at J, with 16 bases in the middle. DNA for the CDR3: TGTGCCAGCAGCTTCTCCCTTGGTCCGGGACAGCCCCAGCATTTT. It codes for CASSFSLGPGQPQHF.

The genes are TRBV28 and TRBJ2-2; 10 nucleotides line up with TRBD2. In germline, CDR1 is MDHEN, CDR2 SYDVKM. Trimming removed 3 bases from V and 6 bases from J; junction bases left unmatched: 4. CDR3 length equals 15 residues. The CDR3 reads CASSFISGRPGELFF. CDR3 bases: TGTGCCAGCAGTTTTATTAGCGGGAGGCCCGGGGAGCTGTTTTTT.

The chain has TRBV5-1 and TRBJ2-1; the D is unclear. The CDR3 has 13 amino acids. Trimming took off 0 bases at V and 10 bases at J, with 11 bases between the two ends. Per the germline V gene, CDR1 is SGHRS and CDR2 is YFSETQ. The CDR3 region has the DNA TGCGCCAGCAGCTTGGAGAGGTTTGGAGAGCAGTTCTTC. Its protein is CASSLERFGEQFF. Looking up the rest from reference TRBV5-1 and TRBJ2-1 gives the full variable domain: KAGVTQTPRYLIKTRGQQVTLSCSPISGHRSVSWYQQTPGQGLQFLFEYFSETQRNKGNFPGRFSGRQFSNSRSEMNVSTLELGDSALYLCASSLERFGEQFFGPGTRLTVL.